This TCR beta chain was profiled in a study of blood T cell repertoires in COVID-19. In terms of age and location, participants ranged from about 18 to 89 years and lived in under 30 US areas. Only in-frame clones appear in the TCRdb table, and some are missing; sequencing was by immunoSEQ multiplex PCR. Here the sample spans over 200,000 clones, 75% to 90% being singletons. The V gene end was trimmed by 6 bases and the J gene end by 3 bases; junction bases not matched to a gene: 12. The CDR3 runs to 16 residues. Looked up from germline, CDR1 is MGHRA and CDR2 is YSYEKL. The V call is TRBV4-1, the J call TRBJ1-2, with 8 bases fitting TRBD1. The source material was PBMCs or T cells enriched from blood (not recorded which). This TCR came from a young woman who had been exposed to COVID-19. The CDR3: CASRRGGQGNDYGYTF. The DNA of the CDR3 is TGCGCCAGCAGACGCGGAGGACAGGGAAACGACTATGGCTACACCTTC.